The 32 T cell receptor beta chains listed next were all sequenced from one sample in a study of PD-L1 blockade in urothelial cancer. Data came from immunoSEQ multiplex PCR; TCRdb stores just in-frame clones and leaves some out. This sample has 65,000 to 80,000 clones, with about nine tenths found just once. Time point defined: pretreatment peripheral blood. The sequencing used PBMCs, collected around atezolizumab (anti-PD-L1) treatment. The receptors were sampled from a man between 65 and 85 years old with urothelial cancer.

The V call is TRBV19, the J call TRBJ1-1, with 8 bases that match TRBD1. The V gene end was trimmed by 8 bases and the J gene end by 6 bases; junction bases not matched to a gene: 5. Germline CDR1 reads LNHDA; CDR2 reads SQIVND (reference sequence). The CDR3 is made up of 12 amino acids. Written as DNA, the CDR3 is TGTGCCAGTGGACAGGGTGTGTCTGAAGCTTTCTTT. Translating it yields CASGQGVSEAFF.

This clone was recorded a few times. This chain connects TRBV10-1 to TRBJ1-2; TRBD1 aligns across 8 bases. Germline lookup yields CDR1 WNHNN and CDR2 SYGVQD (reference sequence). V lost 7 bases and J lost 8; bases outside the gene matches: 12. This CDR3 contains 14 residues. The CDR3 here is CASTDRDHSCGYTF. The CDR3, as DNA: TGCGCCAGCACGGACAGGGATCATTCCTGCGGCTACACCTTC.

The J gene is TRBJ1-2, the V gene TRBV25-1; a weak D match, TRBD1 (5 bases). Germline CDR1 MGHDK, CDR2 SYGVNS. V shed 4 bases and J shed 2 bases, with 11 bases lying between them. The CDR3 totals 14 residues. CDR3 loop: CASSVPGLNYGYTF. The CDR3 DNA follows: TGTGCCAGCAGTGTCCCAGGGTTGAACTATGGCTACACCTTC.

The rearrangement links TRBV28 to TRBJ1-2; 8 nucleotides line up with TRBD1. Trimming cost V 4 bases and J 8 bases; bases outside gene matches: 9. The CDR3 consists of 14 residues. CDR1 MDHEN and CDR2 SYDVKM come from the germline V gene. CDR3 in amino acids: CASSSIGQGDGYTF. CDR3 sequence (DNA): TGTGCCAGCAGTTCAATCGGACAGGGCGACGGCTACACCTTC.

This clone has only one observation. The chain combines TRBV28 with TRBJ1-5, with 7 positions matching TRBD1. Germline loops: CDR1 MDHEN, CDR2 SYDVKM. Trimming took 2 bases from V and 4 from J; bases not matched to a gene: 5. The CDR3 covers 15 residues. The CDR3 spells CASSLEGAGNQPQHF. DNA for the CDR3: TGTGCCAGCAGTTTAGAGGGGGCCGGGAATCAGCCCCAGCATTTT.

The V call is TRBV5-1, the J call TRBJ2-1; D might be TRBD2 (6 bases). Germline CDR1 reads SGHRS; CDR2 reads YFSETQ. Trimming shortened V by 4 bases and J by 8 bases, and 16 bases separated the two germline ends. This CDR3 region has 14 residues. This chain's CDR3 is CASSRDLPRDEQFF. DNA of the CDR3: TGCGCCAGCAGCCGGGACTTACCTAGGGATGAGCAGTTCTTC.

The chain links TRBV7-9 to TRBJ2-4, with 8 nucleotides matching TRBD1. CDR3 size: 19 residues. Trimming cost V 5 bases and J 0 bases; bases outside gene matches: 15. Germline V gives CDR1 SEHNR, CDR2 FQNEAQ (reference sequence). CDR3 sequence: CASSPRTGIYGGAKNIQYF. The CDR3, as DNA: TGTGCCAGCAGCCCCCGGACAGGGATTTACGGAGGAGCCAAAAACATTCAGTACTTC. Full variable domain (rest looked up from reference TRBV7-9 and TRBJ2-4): DTGVSQNPRHKITKRGQNVTFRCDPISEHNRLYWYRQTLGQGPEFLTYFQNEAQLEKSRLLSDRFSAERPKGSFSTLEIQRTEQGDSAMYLCASSPRTGIYGGAKNIQYFGAGTRLSVL.

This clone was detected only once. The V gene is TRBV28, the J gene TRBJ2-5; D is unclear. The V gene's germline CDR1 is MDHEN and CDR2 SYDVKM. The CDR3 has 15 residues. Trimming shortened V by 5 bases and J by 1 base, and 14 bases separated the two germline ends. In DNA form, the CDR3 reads TGTGCCAGCAGTCTTAGGCAGGCAATCCAAGAGACCCAGTACTTC. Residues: CASSLRQAIQETQYF.

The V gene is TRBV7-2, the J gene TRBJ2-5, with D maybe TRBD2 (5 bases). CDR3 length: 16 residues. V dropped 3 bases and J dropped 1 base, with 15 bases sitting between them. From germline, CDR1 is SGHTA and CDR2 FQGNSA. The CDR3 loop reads CASSFSVRGPQETQYF. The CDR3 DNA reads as TGTGCCAGCAGCTTTAGTGTACGGGGTCCCCAAGAGACCCAGTACTTC.

The CDR3 loop is CASSLTGTYYEQYF. CDR3 DNA: TGTGCCAGCAGCTTAACCGGGACTTACTACGAGCAGTACTTC. V usage is TRBV7-2 and J usage is TRBJ2-7; a possible D gene is TRBD2 (6 bases). V lost 2 bases and J 3 bases, leaving 11 bases between the germline ends. The germline V gene has CDR1 SGHTA and CDR2 FQGNSA. The CDR3 covers 14 residues.

CDR3 sequence reads: CASSLEGQEYGYTF. CDR3 nucleotide sequence: TGCGCCAGCAGCTTGGAGGGACAGGAATATGGCTACACCTTC. This chain links TRBV5-1 with TRBJ1-2; 8 bases fit TRBD1. The CDR3 consists of 14 residues. V shed 0 bases, J shed 5 bases, and the junction held 3 bases outside the gene matches. Germline CDR1 SGHRS, CDR2 YFSETQ.

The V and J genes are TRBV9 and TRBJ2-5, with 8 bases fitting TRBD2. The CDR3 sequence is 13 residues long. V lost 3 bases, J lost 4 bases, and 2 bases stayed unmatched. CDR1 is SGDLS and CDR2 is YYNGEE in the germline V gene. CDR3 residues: CASSALAGETQYF. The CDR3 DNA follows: TGTGCCAGCAGCGCGCTAGCGGGAGAGACCCAGTACTTC.

Here the CDR3 reads CASSVGSSGSGEQFF. The CDR3 DNA is TGTGCCAGCAGCGTAGGATCTAGCGGGAGCGGTGAGCAGTTCTTC. V and J are TRBV9 and TRBJ2-1; 10 nucleotides line up with TRBD2. CDR3 length: 15 amino acids. Unmatched junction bases numbered 6, after V lost 0 bases and J lost 9 bases. CDR1 SGDLS and CDR2 YYNGEE come from the germline V gene.

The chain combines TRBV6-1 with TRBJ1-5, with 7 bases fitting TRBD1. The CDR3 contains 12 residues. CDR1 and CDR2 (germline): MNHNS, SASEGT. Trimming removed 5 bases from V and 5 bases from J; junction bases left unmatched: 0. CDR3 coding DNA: TGTGCCAGCAGTACAGGGGATCAGCCCCAGCATTTT. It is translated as CASSTGDQPQHF.

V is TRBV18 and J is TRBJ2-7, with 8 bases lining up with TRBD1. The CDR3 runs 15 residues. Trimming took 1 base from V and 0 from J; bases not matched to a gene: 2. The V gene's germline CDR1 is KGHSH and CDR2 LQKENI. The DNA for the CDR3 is TGTGCCAGCTCACCACGAACAGGGGGCTCCTACGAGCAGTACTTC. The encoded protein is CASSPRTGGSYEQYF.

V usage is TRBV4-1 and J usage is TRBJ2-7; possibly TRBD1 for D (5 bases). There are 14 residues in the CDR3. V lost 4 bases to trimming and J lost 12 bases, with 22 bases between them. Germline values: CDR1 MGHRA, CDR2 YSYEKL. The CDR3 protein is CASSPTDSVSSRYF. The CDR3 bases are TGCGCCAGCAGCCCAACAGACAGTGTAAGTAGCAGGTACTTC.

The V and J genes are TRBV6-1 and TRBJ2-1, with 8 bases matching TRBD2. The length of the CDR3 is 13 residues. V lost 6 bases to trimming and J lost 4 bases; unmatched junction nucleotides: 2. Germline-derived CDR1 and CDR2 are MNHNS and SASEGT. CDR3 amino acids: CASRAGGYNEQFF. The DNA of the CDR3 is TGTGCCAGCAGGGCGGGAGGTTACAATGAGCAGTTCTTC.

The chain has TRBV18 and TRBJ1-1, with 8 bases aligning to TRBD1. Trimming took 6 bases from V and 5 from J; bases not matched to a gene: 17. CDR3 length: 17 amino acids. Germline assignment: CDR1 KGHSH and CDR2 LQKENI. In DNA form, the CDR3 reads TGTGCCAGCTCGAACCCCTACCGCCTCAGGGGGCCGACTGAAGCTTTCTTT. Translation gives CASSNPYRLRGPTEAFF. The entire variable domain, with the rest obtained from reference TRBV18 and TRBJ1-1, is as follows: NAGVMQNPRHLVRRRGQEARLRCSPMKGHSHVYWYRQLPEEGLKFMVYLQKENIIDESGMPKERFSAEFPKEGPSILRIQQVVRGDSAAYFCASSNPYRLRGPTEAFFGQGTRLTVV.

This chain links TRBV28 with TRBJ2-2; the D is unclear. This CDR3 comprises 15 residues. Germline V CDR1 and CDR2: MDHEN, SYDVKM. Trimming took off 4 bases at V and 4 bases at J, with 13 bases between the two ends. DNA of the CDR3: TGTGCCAGCAGTTCGAACCAGCGTAGCACCGGGGAGCTGTTTTTT. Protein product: CASSSNQRSTGELFF.

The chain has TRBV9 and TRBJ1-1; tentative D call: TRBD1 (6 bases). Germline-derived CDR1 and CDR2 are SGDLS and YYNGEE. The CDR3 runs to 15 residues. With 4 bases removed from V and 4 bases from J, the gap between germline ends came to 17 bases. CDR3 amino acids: CASSPRRGGGTEAFF. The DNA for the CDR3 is TGTGCCAGCAGCCCTCGCAGGGGAGGGGGCACTGAAGCTTTCTTT.

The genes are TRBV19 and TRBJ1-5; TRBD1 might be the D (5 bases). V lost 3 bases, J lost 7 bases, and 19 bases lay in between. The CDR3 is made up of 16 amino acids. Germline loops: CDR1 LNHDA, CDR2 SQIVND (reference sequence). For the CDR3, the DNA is TGTGCCAGTAGTATTGAAGCCAGGGCTTTGAGCCAGCCCCAGCATTTT. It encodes CASSIEARALSQPQHF.

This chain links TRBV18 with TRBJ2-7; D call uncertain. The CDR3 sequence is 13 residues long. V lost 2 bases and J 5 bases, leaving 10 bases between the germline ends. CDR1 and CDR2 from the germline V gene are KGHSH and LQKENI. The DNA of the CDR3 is TGTGCCAGCTCACCATCAAGAGGTGACGAGCAGTACTTC. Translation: CASSPSRGDEQYF.

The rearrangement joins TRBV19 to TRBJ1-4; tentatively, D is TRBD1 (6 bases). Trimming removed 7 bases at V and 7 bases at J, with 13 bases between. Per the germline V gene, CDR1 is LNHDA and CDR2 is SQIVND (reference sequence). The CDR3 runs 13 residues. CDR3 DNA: TGTGCCAGTATGGGATCCAGGGGTGAAAAACTGTTTTTT. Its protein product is CASMGSRGEKLFF. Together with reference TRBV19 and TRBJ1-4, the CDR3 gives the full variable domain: DGGITQSPKYLFRKEGQNVTLSCEQNLNHDAMYWYRQDPGQGLRLIYYSQIVNDFQKGDIAEGYSVSREKKESFPLTVTSAQKNPTAFYLCASMGSRGEKLFFGSGTQLSVL.

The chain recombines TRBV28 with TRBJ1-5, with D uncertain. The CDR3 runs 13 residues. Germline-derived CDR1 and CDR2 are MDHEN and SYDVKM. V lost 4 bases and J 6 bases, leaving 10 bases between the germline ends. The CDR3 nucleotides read TGTGCCAGCAGTTCGCGGGGTGGTCAGCCCCAGCATTTT. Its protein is CASSSRGGQPQHF. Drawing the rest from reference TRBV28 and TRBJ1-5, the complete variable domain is DVKVTQSSRYLVKRTGEKVFLECVQDMDHENMFWYRQDPGLGLRLIYFSYDVKMKEKGDIPEGYSVSREKKERFSLILESASTNQTSMYLCASSSRGGQPQHFGDGTRLSIL.

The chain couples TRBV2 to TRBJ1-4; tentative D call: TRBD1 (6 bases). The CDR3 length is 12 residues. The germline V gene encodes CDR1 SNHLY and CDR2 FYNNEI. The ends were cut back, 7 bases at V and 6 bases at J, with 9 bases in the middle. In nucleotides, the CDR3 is TGTGCCAGCAACAGGGTTGATGAAAAACTGTTTTTT. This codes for CASNRVDEKLFF. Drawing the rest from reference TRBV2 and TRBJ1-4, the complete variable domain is EPEVTQTPSHQVTQMGQEVILRCVPISNHLYFYWYRQILGQKVEFLVSFYNNEISEKSEIFDDQFSVERPDGSNFTLKIRSTKLEDSAMYFCASNRVDEKLFFGSGTQLSVL.

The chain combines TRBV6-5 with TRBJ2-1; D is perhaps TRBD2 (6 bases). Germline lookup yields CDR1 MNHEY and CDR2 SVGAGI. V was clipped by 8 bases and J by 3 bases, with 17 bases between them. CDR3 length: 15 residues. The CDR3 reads CASLERATGYNEQFF. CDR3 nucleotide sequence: TGTGCCAGCCTTGAGCGGGCCACTGGCTACAATGAGCAGTTCTTC.

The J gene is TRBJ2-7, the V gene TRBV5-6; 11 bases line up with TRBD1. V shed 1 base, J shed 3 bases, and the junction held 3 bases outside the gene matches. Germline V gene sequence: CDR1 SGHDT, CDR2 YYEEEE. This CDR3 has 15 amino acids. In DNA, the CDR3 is TGTGCCAGCAGCTTGCTAGGGACAGGGGGCTACGAGCAGTACTTC. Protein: CASSLLGTGGYEQYF.

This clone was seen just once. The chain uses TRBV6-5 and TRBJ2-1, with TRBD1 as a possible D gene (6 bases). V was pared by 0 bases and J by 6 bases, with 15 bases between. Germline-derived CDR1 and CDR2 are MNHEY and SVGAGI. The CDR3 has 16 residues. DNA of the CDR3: TGTGCCAGCAGTTACTCTCTGGCAGGGGCATTCAATGAGCAGTTCTTC. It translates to CASSYSLAGAFNEQFF.

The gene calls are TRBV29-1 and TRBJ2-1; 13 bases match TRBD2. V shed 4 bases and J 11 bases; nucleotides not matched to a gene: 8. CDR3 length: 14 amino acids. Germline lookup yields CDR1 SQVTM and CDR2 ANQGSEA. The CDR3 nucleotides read TGCAGCGTTGGGACTAGCGGGAGAGGGTGGCAGCAGTTCTTC. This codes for CSVGTSGRGWQQFF.

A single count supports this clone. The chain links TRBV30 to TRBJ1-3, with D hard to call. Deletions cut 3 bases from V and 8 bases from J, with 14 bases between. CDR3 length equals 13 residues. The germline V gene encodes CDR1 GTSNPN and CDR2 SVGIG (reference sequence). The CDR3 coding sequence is TGTGCCTGGAGGGCGCCACTCGGGGACACCATATATTTT. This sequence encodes CAWRAPLGDTIYF.

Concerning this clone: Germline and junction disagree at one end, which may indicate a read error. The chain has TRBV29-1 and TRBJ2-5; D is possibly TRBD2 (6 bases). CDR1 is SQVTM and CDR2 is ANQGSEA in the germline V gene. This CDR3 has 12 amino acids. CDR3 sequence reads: CTVDGGQETQYF. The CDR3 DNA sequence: TGCACCGTTGACGGGGGTCAAGAGACCCAGTACTTC.

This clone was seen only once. CDR3 in amino acids: CASSPDGTSGNFLSYEQYF. The CDR3 DNA reads as TGCGCCAGCAGCCCCGACGGGACTAGCGGGAATTTTCTGTCCTACGAGCAGTACTTC. The rearrangement uses TRBV5-1 and TRBJ2-7, with 13 bases identical to TRBD2. This CDR3 has 19 residues. Germline CDR1 and CDR2: SGHRS and YFSETQ. V trimming: 4 bases; J trimming: 1 base; junction bases outside the gene matches: 14.